This TCR beta chain appears in the sequencing data of a study of spatial heterogeneity in lung cancer. Study details: The donors, roughly 70 patients with untreated early-stage non-small cell lung cancer, provided the samples.

TCRdb analysed the 5' RACE reads with MiXCR anew, one entry per CDR3 protein. The sample holds approximately 70,000 distinct CDR3 sequences, 8% to 10% seen once. Specified time point: blood at routine non-recurrence follow-up after resection. Whole RNA, isolated from tumor, nontumor lung or frozen PBMC, was sequenced without prior sorting. Germline V gives CDR1 DFQATT, CDR2 SNEGSKA (reference sequence). The CDR3 is 14 residues long. V lost 6 bases and J 5 bases, leaving 19 bases between the germline ends. Sequences were derived from PBMCs, sampled at follow-up. V and J are TRBV20-1 and TRBJ1-1; tentatively, D is TRBD1 (6 bases). The clonotype was recovered from a female donor with early-stage non-small cell lung cancer. CDR3 in amino acids: CSAPPRGGWTEAFF. The CDR3 DNA is TGCAGTGCCCCTCCGCGAGGGGGTTGGACTGAAGCTTTCTTT.